Included here is one TCR beta chain sequence, with context. These data are taken from a study of blood T cell repertoires in COVID-19. The wider study: The cDNA or gDNA used as material had been derived from T cells, B-cell-depleted T cells, or PBMCs.

Produced via immunoSEQ multiplex PCR; TCRdb's table is partial and in-frame only. The sample shows more than 85,000 clones, around nine tenths of them seen only once. CDR1 is KGHSH and CDR2 is LQKENI in the germline V gene. The CDR3 consists of 16 residues. With 0 bases removed from V and 5 bases from J, the gap between germline ends came to 14 bases. This sequence originates from a woman aged 45-65 years with acute or convalescent COVID-19. The specimen sequenced was peripheral blood. This chain uses TRBV18 with TRBJ2-1; TRBD1 might be the D (6 bases). CDR3 coding DNA: TGTGCCAGCTCACCACCGGATCACAGGGTAAACAATGAGCAGTTCTTC. This translates into CASSPPDHRVNNEQFF.